This TCR beta chain is drawn from a study of T cells in Graves' hyperthyroidism and ophthalmopathy. Whole-study findings and limits: Most clonotypes expanded in the thyroid (above 0.001) were also present in blood.

The CDR3 has 14 amino acids. Trimming pared 2 bases from V and 5 bases from J, leaving 10 bases between. In this sample, this clonotype turned up a few times. The antigen is undetermined. Amplified regions were TCR beta CDR3 sequences from RNA transcripts. The study used the HTBI primer set for a first-round RT-PCR of the TCR CDR3. TCRdb redid the calling of the multiplex PCR reads with MiXCR, one entry per CDR3 protein. The repertoire consists of about 840,000 distinct CDR3 sequences, with 35% to 45% occurring once and the leading ten covering approximately 8.7%. Graves' hyperthyroidism showing no ophthalmopathy progression within 18 months was considered stable. Patients with uncontrolled infections, other autoimmune diseases, pregnancy or lactation were excluded. Diagnosing involved the use of clinical symptoms, serum thyroxine and TRAb, thyroid ultrasound and orbital computed tomography.

The TCR comes from a man aged 18 to 29 with Graves' hyperthyroidism. Input material: blood. The gene calls are TRBV12-3 or TRBV12-4 and TRBJ1-5, with a possible D match to TRBD1 (5 bases). CDR3 protein: CASSLRQGYQPQHF. CDR3 in DNA: TGTGCCAGCAGTTTAAGGCAGGGATATCAGCCCCAGCATTTT.